The present TCR beta chain was sequenced within a study of blood T cells in healthy people across ages. Notes on the study in general: Percentage of naive T cells showed a strong correlation with TCR beta diversity.

Germline loops: CDR1 LGHNA, CDR2 YNFKEQ. The junction had 9 bases not matched to a gene; V was cut back by 0 bases and J by 9 bases. The CDR3 is 17 amino acids. Through a sample-barcoded 5' primer and a J-beta primer mix, a second PCR was run for about 6 to 11 cycles. No fewer than 2.5 million CDR3-containing paired-end reads came from each sample. From the 5' RACE reads, TCRdb called clonotypes with MiXCR, one entry per CDR3 protein. Among about 580,000 distinct CDR3 sequences listed, 40% to 55% were seen once. This clonotype has more than one count but fewer than ten. Its antigen is as yet unknown. The sequence was collected from a man older than 75 in good health. The sequenced material came from blood. V is TRBV4-2 and J is TRBJ2-3, with 13 nucleotides matching TRBD2. DNA of the CDR3: TGTGCCAGCAGCCAAGATAATCGCGGGACTAGCGGGAAGACGCAGTATTTT. It translates to CASSQDNRGTSGKTQYF.